Listed below are T cell receptor beta chains from one sample, sequenced in a study of shared clonotypes between healthy human individuals. Data came from immunoSEQ multiplex PCR; TCRdb stores just in-frame clones and leaves some out. The table shows approximately 2.1 million clones, with approximately 95% occurring only once. The specimen sequenced was naive CD4+ T cells from PBMCs. Receptors were obtained from a man between 18 and 29 years old in good health. Some clones in this sample may be carry-over from other donors' samples. The conserved cysteine and the conserved F or W are not part of the CDR3 here.

V gene | CDR3 length | CDR3 protein
TRBV7-9 | 12 | ASSLRIHAGELF
TRBV7-8 | 14 | ASSPRPGQVRGEQY
TRBV2 | 9 | ASRYSYEQY
TRBV5-1 | 11 | ASSFTDSYEQY
TRBV9 | 12 | ASSPRVFANEQF
TRBV9 | 12 | ASSKGGAGNTIY
TRBV7-6 | 14 | ASSSRDYGFTGELF
TRBV5-1 | 13 | ASSLEPRTGMGYT
TRBV19 | 12 | ASSIQGGGNTIY
TRBV7-9 | 12 | ASRYDSGANVLT
TRBV5-1 | 14 | ASSLGDFSRTDTQY
TRBV6-5 | 11 | ASSWGPNTEAF
TRBV15 | 16 | ATSRAVGGGPSTDTQY
TRBV5-6 | 15 | ASSEDRGSSGANVLT
TRBV6-6 | 14 | ASSYRTGDMNTEAF
TRBV11-3 | 14 | ASSPGQGRFSDTQY
TRBV29-1 | 11 | SVGVRQGETQY
TRBV28 | 11 | AGHTGQPYGYT
TRBV6-5 | 14 | ASSYSNLGARTEAF
TRBV2 | 13 | ASSGAPSSRQPQH
TRBV6-1 | 12 | ASITGPPSDTQY
TRBV30 | 11 | AGTVHSSYEQY
TRBV5-1 | 13 | ASSWSYRDYDGYT
TRBV5-1 | 13 | ASSLGGQGQETQY
TRBV5-1 | 13 | ASSSNSGRYNEQF
TRBV5-1 | 14 | ASSLVAFSSGNEQY
TRBV9 | 14 | ASSPRPGQAGETQY
TRBV9 | 12 | ASSPGRRPGEQY
TRBV4-1 | 11 | ASSHWDSYGYT
TRBV6-1 | 11 | ASSETFLDEQF
TRBV11-2 | 15 | ASSLEPRGKDNYGYT
TRBV5-4 | 14 | ASSPGGQLGTGELF
TRBV7-3 | 11 | ASSPSGTGELF
TRBV6-1 | 13 | ASSSDRVSGNTIY
TRBV5-6 | 13 | ASSFRQAYNSPLH
TRBV2 | 12 | ASSFSLKFAEAF
TRBV4-3 | 11 | ASSQDVSGGLF
TRBV11-3 | 14 | ASSFSSGRGTDTQY
TRBV2 | 12 | ASRGQIGDQPQH
TRBV2 | 12 | AGSGSGNTGELF